These 12 T cell receptor beta chains originate from one sample sequenced in a study of blood T cells in healthy people across ages (dated by TCRdb to 2014 to 2015). Library preparation used 5' RACE. TCRdb records Illumina HiSeq 2500 as the sequencer. The second PCR ran for roughly 7 to 12 cycles and used a J-beta primer mix along with a sample-barcoded 5' primer. TCRdb passed the public sequencing reads through fastp at Q25 and MiXCR, retaining productive beta sequences. Under each unique CDR3 protein, matching rows form one entry showing the most common genes and DNA. The sample has 650,000 to 900,000 distinct CDR3 sequences on record, around 68% of them singletons. The biggest ten clones account for roughly 26% of the sample. Sequenced: blood. The origin of the receptors is a man younger than 45 in good health.

A word on this clonotype: Relative to the germline gene, one junction end is altered; a read error may explain this. The chain is built from TRBV19 and TRBJ1-1; tentatively, D is TRBD1 (6 bases). Germline CDR1 LNHDA, CDR2 SQIVND (reference sequence). The CDR3 is made up of 13 amino acids. DNA for the CDR3: TGTGCCCGTAGTAGGGACACAAACACTGAAGCTTTCTTT. This encodes CARSRDTNTEAFF. The full variable domain, in which reference TRBV19 and TRBJ1-1 provide the parts outside the CDR3, is DGGITQSPKYLFRKEGQNVTLSCEQNLNHDAMYWYRQDPGQGLRLIYYSQIVNDFQKGDIAEGYSVSREKKESFPLTVTSAQKNPTAFYLCARSRDTNTEAFFGQGTRLTVV.

V gene TRBV28 combines with J gene TRBJ2-6; tentative D call: TRBD1 (5 bases). Germline loops: CDR1 MDHEN, CDR2 SYDVKM. The CDR3 covers 16 residues. Trimming shortened V by 3 bases and J by 2 bases, and 11 bases separated the two germline ends. The CDR3 coding sequence is TGTGCCAGCAGTTTCCAGGGAAGCCCTGGGGCCAACGTCCTGACTTTC. Encoded protein: CASSFQGSPGANVLTF.

The chain recombines TRBV29-1 with TRBJ2-7; 10 bases are shared with TRBD1. V was clipped by 4 bases and J by 6 bases; unmatched bases: 6. There are 13 residues in the CDR3. Germline values: CDR1 SQVTM, CDR2 ANQGSEA. Here the CDR3 reads CSVAWGQGSEQYF. DNA for the CDR3: TGCAGCGTTGCTTGGGGACAGGGGTCCGAGCAGTACTTC.

This clonotype was recorded once. The V call is TRBV24-1, the J call TRBJ2-6, with D possibly being TRBD2 (5 bases). Trimming took off 8 bases at V and 0 bases at J, with 16 bases between the two ends. Germline CDR1 and CDR2: KGHDR and SFDVKD. This CDR3 is built from 17 residues. The CDR3 coding sequence is TGTGCCACCAAAGGGAGAGGGCCTAACTCTGGGGCCAACGTCCTGACTTTC. It translates to CATKGRGPNSGANVLTF.

The J gene is TRBJ2-3, the V gene TRBV7-8; 7 bases align to TRBD2. The CDR3 is made up of 15 amino acids. V shed 6 bases, J shed 4 bases, and the junction held 10 bases outside the gene matches. Germline V gene data show CDR1 as SGHVS and CDR2 as FQNEAQ. The CDR3 loop is CASSLTGTTSDTQYF. For the CDR3, the DNA is TGTGCCAGCAGTCTGACCGGGACTACTTCAGATACGCAGTATTTT.

The table lists this clonotype with many counts. The V call is TRBV28, the J call TRBJ2-7, with D perhaps TRBD1 (6 bases). CDR1 is MDHEN and CDR2 is SYDVKM in the germline V gene. The CDR3 is made up of 14 amino acids. V was clipped by 2 bases and J by 7 bases, with 15 bases between them. CDR3 loop: CASSLRWGLGEQYF. Here the CDR3 DNA reads TGTGCCAGCAGTTTAAGGTGGGGGCTGGGGGAGCAGTACTTC.

The V gene is TRBV2, the J gene TRBJ1-4; maybe TRBD1 (6 bases). CDR3 length equals 15 residues. Trimming took off 3 bases at V and 5 bases at J, with 13 bases between the two ends. Looked up from germline, CDR1 is SNHLY and CDR2 is FYNNEI. The CDR3, as DNA: TGTGCCAGCAGTGACAGGGGCTCTTACAATGAAAAACTGTTTTTT. Protein: CASSDRGSYNEKLFF.

This chain links TRBV21-1 with TRBJ2-3; the D call TRBD1 from the table was never checked on the DNA. TRBV21-1 is a pseudogene. The CDR3 runs 17 residues. The CDR3 DNA follows: TGTGCCAGCAGCAAAGCAGTATGGACAGGGGGAGCAGATACGCAGTATTTT. Its translation is CASSKAVWTGGADTQYF.

The chain joins TRBV20-1 to TRBJ2-5; perhaps TRBD1 as D (6 bases). Germline CDR1 reads DFQATT; CDR2 reads SNEGSKA (reference sequence). The length of the CDR3 is 14 residues. The germline V and J ends were trimmed by 5 bases and 4 bases, with 17 bases remaining between them. DNA of the CDR3: TGCAGTGCTCTTACTCAGGGGATCGGAGAGACCCAGTACTTC. Amino acid sequence: CSALTQGIGETQYF.

This clonotype occurred a few times. No DNA is shown, since the ends of the CDR3 on it are uncertain; the CDR3 is the one TCRdb lists. This chain joins TRBV12-3 or TRBV12-4 and TRBJ2-4; the table's D call of TRBD2 was not tested on the DNA. Ends included, the CDR3 has 14 residues. CDR3 protein: CASSSSGRTYEQYF.

The chain joins TRBV25-1 to TRBJ2-1, with 12 bases identical to TRBD2. The CDR3 length is 17 residues. CDR1 and CDR2 from the germline V gene are MGHDK and SYGVNS. The J segment lost 4 bases and the V segment lost 5 bases, leaving 9 bases of the junction unmatched. The chain's CDR3 is CASSQLAGGRRYNEQFF. The DNA for the CDR3 is TGTGCCAGCAGTCAGCTAGCGGGGGGGCGTCGGTACAATGAGCAGTTCTTC.

CDR3 protein: CASSYSLAGNTGELFF. The CDR3 coding sequence is TGTGCCAGCAGTTACTCCCTAGCGGGGAACACCGGGGAGCTGTTTTTT. This sequence joins TRBV6-6 and TRBJ2-2; 8 nucleotides match TRBD2. There are 16 residues in the CDR3. Germline V CDR1 and CDR2: MNHNY, SVGAGI (reference sequence). Losses at the gene ends were 0 bases for V and 1 base for J; bases not matched to a gene: 1.